This T cell receptor (beta chain) was sequenced in a study of control samples from healthy donors and cancer patients. The CDR3 is 17 amino acids. Germline-derived CDR1 and CDR2 are SGHDT and YYEEEE. Trimming removed 1 base from V and 4 bases from J, with 18 bases in between. Using immunoSEQ multiplex PCR, the repertoire was profiled, and TCRdb retains in-frame clones only, with some absent. The data hold 140,000 to 150,000 clones, with 90% to 95% observed a single time. V gene TRBV5-6 combines with J gene TRBJ2-4; TRBD1 might be the D (7 bases). The sequenced sample was blood. This sequence originates from a man aged 18 to 35 in good health. The CDR3 loop reads CASSLLLGQGGKNIQYF. CDR3 sequence (DNA): TGTGCCAGCAGCTTGTTGCTGGGCCAGGGGGGTAAAAACATTCAGTACTTC.